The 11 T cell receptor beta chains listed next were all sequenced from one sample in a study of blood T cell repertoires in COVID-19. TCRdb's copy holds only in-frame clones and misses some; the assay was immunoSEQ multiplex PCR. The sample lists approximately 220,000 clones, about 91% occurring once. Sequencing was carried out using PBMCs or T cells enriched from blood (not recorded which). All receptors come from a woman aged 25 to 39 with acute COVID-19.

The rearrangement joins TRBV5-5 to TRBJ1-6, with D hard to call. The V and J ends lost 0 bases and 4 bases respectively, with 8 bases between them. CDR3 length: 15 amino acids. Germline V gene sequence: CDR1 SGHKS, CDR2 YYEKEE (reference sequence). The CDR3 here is CASSLGGRYNSPLHF. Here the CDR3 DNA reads TGTGCCAGCAGCTTGGGAGGCAGATATAATTCACCCCTCCACTTT.

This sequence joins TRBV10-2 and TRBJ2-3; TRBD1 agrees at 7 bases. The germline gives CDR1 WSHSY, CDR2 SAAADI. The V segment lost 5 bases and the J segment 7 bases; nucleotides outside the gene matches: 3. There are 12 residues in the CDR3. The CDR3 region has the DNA TGCGCCAGCAGTCTCAGGGGGAATACGCAGTATTTT. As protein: CASSLRGNTQYF.

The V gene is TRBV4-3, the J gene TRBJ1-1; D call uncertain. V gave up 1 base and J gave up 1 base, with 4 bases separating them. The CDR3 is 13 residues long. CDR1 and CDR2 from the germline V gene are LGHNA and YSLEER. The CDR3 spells CASSQAGNTEAFF. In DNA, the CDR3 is TGCGCCAGCAGCCAAGCCGGGAACACTGAAGCTTTCTTT.

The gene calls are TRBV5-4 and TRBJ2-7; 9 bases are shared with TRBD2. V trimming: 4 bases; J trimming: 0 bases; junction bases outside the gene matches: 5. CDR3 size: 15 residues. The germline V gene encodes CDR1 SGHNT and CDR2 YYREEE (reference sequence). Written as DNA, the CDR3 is TGTGCCAGCAGCCTAGCGGGGTTTAGCTCCTACGAGCAGTACTTC. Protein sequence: CASSLAGFSSYEQYF.

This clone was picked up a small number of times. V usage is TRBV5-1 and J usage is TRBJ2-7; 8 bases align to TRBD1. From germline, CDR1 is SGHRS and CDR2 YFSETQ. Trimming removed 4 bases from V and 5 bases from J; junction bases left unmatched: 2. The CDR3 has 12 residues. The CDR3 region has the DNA TGCGCCAGCAGCGGGACAGGTGACGAGCAGTACTTC. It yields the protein CASSGTGDEQYF.

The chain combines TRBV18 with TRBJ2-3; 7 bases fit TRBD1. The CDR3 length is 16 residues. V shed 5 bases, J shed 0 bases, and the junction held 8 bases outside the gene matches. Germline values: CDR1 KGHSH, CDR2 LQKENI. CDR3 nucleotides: TGTGCCAGCTCAGCCTCTCCGGGACAGAGCACAGATACGCAGTATTTT. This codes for CASSASPGQSTDTQYF.

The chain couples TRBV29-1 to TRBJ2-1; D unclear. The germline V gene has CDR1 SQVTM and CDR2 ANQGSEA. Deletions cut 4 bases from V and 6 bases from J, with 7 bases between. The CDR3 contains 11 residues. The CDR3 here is CSVALANEQFF. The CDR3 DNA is TGCAGCGTTGCATTGGCCAATGAGCAGTTCTTC.

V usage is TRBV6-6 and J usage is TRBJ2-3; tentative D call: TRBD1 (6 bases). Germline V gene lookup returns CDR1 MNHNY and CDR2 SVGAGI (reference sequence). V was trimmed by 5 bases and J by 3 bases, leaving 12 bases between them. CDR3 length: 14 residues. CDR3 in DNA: TGTGCCAGCAGTAATGGACAGATTACAGATACGCAGTATTTT. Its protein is CASSNGQITDTQYF.

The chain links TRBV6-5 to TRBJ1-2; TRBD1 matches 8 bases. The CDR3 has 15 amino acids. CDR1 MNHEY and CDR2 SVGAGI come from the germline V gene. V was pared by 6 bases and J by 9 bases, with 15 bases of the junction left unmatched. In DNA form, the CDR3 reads TGTGCCAGCAGACCAGGACAGGGCACTATGTTCCGCTACACCTTC. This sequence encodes CASRPGQGTMFRYTF.

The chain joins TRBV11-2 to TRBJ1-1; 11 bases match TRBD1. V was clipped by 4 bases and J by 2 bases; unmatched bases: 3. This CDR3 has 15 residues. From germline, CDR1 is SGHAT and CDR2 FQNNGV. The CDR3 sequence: CASSSGTGGNTEAFF. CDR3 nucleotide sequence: TGTGCCAGCAGCTCCGGGACAGGGGGTAACACTGAAGCTTTCTTT.

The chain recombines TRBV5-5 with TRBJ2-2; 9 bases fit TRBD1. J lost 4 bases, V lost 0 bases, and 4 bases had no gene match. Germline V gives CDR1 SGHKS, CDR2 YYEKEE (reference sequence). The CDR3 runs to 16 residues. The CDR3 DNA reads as TGTGCCAGCAGCTTGGTGGACAGGGGCTTCACCGGGGAGCTGTTTTTT. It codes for CASSLVDRGFTGELFF.